These T cell receptor beta chains were read from a single sample in a study of T-cell memory formation after mild COVID-19. TCRdb used MiXCR to reprocess the 5' RACE reads, holding one entry per CDR3 protein. The sample contains 120,000 or so distinct CDR3 sequences, over 15% of which appear only once. Sequenced: PBMCs or a T cell subset sorted from them (not recorded which). These receptors were collected from a man between 18 and 29 years old who had mild COVID-19 (a few samples of this study predate the infection). Cell type and time point are not known. Each CDR3 is given without its conserved first and last residue. Each record gives: CDR3 protein, V gene, J gene, clone size. The listing skips clone size in some rows; elsewhere it reads once, few, many or a size class.

CDR3 protein: ASSQGPWTEAF
V gene: TRBV4-1
J gene: TRBJ1-1
clone size: NA

CDR3 protein: ASSLKGGTDTQY
V gene: TRBV7-9
J gene: TRBJ2-3
clone size: few

CDR3 protein: ASRPTGDYGYT
V gene: TRBV4-3
J gene: TRBJ1-2
clone size: NA

CDR3 protein: ASSPLGTGELF
V gene: TRBV12-3/TRBV12-4
J gene: TRBJ2-2
clone size: few

CDR3 protein: AISESEGGAQY
V gene: TRBV10-3
J gene: TRBJ2-3
clone size: NA

CDR3 protein: ASSLQGPDEQF
V gene: TRBV5-1
J gene: TRBJ2-1
clone size: few

CDR3 protein: ASSLETNTEAF
V gene: TRBV7-9
J gene: TRBJ1-1
clone size: NA

CDR3 protein: ASSDGTANTGELF
V gene: TRBV10-2
J gene: TRBJ2-2
clone size: NA

CDR3 protein: ASSFAGTGGRNEQF
V gene: TRBV7-2
J gene: TRBJ2-1
clone size: NA

CDR3 protein: ASNSGGGTYEQY
V gene: TRBV5-1
J gene: TRBJ2-7
clone size: NA

CDR3 protein: ASSPGPNPNYGYT
V gene: TRBV18
J gene: TRBJ1-2
clone size: few

CDR3 protein: AGGAGFWHRGAVF
V gene: TRBV21-1
J gene: TRBJ2-2
clone size: once

CDR3 protein: ASNPTGGETQY
V gene: TRBV12-3/TRBV12-4
J gene: TRBJ2-5
clone size: NA

CDR3 protein: ASSSAGWKGYT
V gene: TRBV13
J gene: TRBJ1-2
clone size: few

CDR3 protein: ASSPQRALNTEAF
V gene: TRBV19
J gene: TRBJ1-1
clone size: few

CDR3 protein: ATSGKTGLQTQY
V gene: TRBV24-1
J gene: TRBJ2-5
clone size: NA

CDR3 protein: ASSEILQGRYGYT
V gene: TRBV2
J gene: TRBJ1-2
clone size: once

CDR3 protein: ASSSGQGVPYGYT
V gene: TRBV5-6
J gene: TRBJ1-2
clone size: NA

CDR3 protein: ASSRSGQGYYNEQF
V gene: TRBV5-1
J gene: TRBJ2-1
clone size: many

CDR3 protein: SARDRRNSNSPLH
V gene: TRBV20-1
J gene: TRBJ1-6
clone size: NA

CDR3 protein: ASSPPTDTQY
V gene: TRBV18
J gene: TRBJ2-3
clone size: few

CDR3 protein: ASSRDHSNQPQH
V gene: TRBV12-3/TRBV12-4
J gene: TRBJ1-5
clone size: many

CDR3 protein: ASSPTRADTQY
V gene: TRBV7-3
J gene: TRBJ2-3
clone size: NA

CDR3 protein: ASSERTGSFYEQY
V gene: TRBV19
J gene: TRBJ2-7
clone size: NA

CDR3 protein: ATSKRAGGPSTDTQY
V gene: TRBV15
J gene: TRBJ2-3
clone size: few

CDR3 protein: ASSRDRVGDTQY
V gene: TRBV5-4
J gene: TRBJ2-3
clone size: NA

CDR3 protein: SAQAGAGSYEQY
V gene: TRBV20-1
J gene: TRBJ2-7
clone size: NA

CDR3 protein: ASSLGDMGNTIY
V gene: TRBV7-9
J gene: TRBJ1-3
clone size: few

CDR3 protein: ATSRGPSNEQF
V gene: TRBV15
J gene: TRBJ2-1
clone size: NA

CDR3 protein: ASSEALLREQF
V gene: TRBV2
J gene: TRBJ2-1
clone size: NA

CDR3 protein: ASSEDQGARAF
V gene: TRBV5-1
J gene: TRBJ1-1
clone size: few

CDR3 protein: ASSLAYTGAGTDTQY
V gene: TRBV5-1
J gene: TRBJ2-3
clone size: NA

CDR3 protein: ASSPDRETQY
V gene: TRBV5-1
J gene: TRBJ2-5
clone size: NA

CDR3 protein: ASSLEAANRNTEAF
V gene: TRBV7-6
J gene: TRBJ1-1
clone size: NA

CDR3 protein: SVGQGTDTQY
V gene: TRBV29-1
J gene: TRBJ2-3
clone size: many

CDR3 protein: ASSLESGGSTDTQY
V gene: TRBV5-1
J gene: TRBJ2-3
clone size: few

CDR3 protein: ASSQGRAGEDTQY
V gene: TRBV4-3
J gene: TRBJ2-3
clone size: many

CDR3 protein: ASSFRQGDNSPLH
V gene: TRBV18
J gene: TRBJ1-6
clone size: NA

CDR3 protein: SAPLETQY
V gene: TRBV20-1
J gene: TRBJ2-5
clone size: many

CDR3 protein: ASSLGGTDTQY
V gene: TRBV7-3
J gene: TRBJ2-3
clone size: many

CDR3 protein: SARDPRGRTGELF
V gene: TRBV20-1
J gene: TRBJ2-2
clone size: few

CDR3 protein: ASSNYEQY
V gene: TRBV6-4
J gene: TRBJ2-7
clone size: NA

CDR3 protein: ASNRDASGANVLT
V gene: TRBV2
J gene: TRBJ2-6
clone size: few

CDR3 protein: ASSPGWVSYEQY
V gene: TRBV7-2
J gene: TRBJ2-7
clone size: NA

CDR3 protein: ATSDFKAGDTDTQY
V gene: TRBV24-1
J gene: TRBJ2-3
clone size: NA

CDR3 protein: ASSLFRGETQY
V gene: TRBV11-3
J gene: TRBJ2-5
clone size: NA

CDR3 protein: ASSSTYTETQY
V gene: TRBV5-6
J gene: TRBJ2-5
clone size: many